This T cell receptor beta chain emerged from a study of blood T cell repertoires in COVID-19. All recovered Cohort 3 donors got two negative PCRs, got clearance, or saw symptom resolution. Libraries were prepared by immunoSEQ multiplex PCR; TCRdb keeps only in-frame clonotypes and omits some of them. The sample contains approximately 160,000 clones, more than 75% of which appear only once. The germline gives CDR1 SGHRS, CDR2 YFSETQ. The CDR3 is 13 residues long. V was clipped by 4 bases and J by 7 bases; unmatched bases: 6. A few counts support this clone. This receptor was identified in a woman between 45 and 65 years old who had recovered from COVID-19. Material: PBMCs or T cells enriched from blood (not recorded which). This chain links TRBV5-1 with TRBJ1-1; 8 bases align to TRBD1. In DNA, the CDR3 is TGCGCCAGCAGCCCCCGGACAGGGCTTGAAGCTTTCTTT. Amino acids: CASSPRTGLEAFF. Filled out from reference TRBV5-1 and TRBJ1-1, the complete variable domain reads KAGVTQTPRYLIKTRGQQVTLSCSPISGHRSVSWYQQTPGQGLQFLFEYFSETQRNKGNFPGRFSGRQFSNSRSEMNVSTLELGDSALYLCASSPRTGLEAFFGQGTRLTVV.